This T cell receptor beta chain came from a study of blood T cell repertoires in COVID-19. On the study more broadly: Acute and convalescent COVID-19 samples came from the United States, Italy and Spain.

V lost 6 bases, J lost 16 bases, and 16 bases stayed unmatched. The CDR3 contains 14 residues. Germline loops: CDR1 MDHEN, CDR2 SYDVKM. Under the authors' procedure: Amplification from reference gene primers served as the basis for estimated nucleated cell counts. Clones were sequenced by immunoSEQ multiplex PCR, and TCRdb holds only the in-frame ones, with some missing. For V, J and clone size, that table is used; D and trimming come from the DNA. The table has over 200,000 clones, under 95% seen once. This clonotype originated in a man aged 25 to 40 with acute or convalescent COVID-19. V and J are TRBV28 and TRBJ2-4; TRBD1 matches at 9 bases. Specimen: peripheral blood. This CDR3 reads CASSYSSLRTGVYF. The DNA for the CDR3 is TGTGCCAGCAGCTACTCTTCCCTCCGGACAGGGGTTTACTTC.